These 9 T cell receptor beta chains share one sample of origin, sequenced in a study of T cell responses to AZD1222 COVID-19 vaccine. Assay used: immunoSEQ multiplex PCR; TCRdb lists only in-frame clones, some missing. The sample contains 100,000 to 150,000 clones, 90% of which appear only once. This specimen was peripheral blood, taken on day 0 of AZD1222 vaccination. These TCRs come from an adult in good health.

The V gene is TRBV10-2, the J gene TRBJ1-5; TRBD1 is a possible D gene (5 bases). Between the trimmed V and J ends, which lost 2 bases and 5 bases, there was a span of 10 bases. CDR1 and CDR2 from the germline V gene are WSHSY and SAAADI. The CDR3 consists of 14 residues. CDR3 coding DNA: TGCGCCAGCAGTGAGAGACGGGGACATCAGCCCCAGCATTTT. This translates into CASSERRGHQPQHF.

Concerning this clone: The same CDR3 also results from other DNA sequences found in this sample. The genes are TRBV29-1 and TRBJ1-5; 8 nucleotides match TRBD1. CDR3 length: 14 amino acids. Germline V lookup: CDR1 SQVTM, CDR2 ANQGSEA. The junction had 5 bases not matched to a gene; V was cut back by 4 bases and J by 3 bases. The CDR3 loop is CSVGTGNSNQPQHF. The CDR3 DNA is TGCAGCGTTGGGACAGGGAATTCCAATCAGCCCCAGCATTTT.

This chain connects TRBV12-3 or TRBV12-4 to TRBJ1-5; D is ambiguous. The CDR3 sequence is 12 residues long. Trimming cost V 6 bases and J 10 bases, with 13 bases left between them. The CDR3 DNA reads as TGTGCCAGCAGCTCTACAATCAGCCCCCAGCATTTT. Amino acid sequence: CASSSTISPQHF.

The CDR3 DNA follows: TGTGCCAGCACGGCCTCCACGCAGGCTTTCTTT. Its protein product is CASTASTQAFF. The V call is TRBV28, the J call TRBJ1-1; D remains ambiguous. The CDR3 consists of 11 residues. V lost 7 bases to trimming and J lost 11 bases, with 14 bases between them. Germline V gene lookup returns CDR1 MDHEN and CDR2 SYDVKM.

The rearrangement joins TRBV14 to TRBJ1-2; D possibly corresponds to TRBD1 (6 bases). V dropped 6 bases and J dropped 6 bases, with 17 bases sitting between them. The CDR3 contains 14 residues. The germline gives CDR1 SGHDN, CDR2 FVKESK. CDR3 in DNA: TGTGCCAGCAGTTACGGGGGCGCTTGGAATGGCTACACCTTC. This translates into CASSYGGAWNGYTF.

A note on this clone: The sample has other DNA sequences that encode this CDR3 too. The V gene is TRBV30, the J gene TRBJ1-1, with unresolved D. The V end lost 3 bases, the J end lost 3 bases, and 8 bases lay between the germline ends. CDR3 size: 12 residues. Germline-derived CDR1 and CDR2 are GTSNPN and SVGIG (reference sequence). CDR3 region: CAWSRGYTEAFF. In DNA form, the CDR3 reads TGTGCCTGGAGCAGAGGGTACACTGAAGCTTTCTTT.

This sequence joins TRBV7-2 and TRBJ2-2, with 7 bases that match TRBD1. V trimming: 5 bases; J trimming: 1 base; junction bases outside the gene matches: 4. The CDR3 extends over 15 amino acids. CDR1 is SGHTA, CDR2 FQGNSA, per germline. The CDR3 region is CASSLGTVNTGELFF. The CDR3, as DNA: TGTGCCAGCAGCCTGGGGACAGTGAACACCGGGGAGCTGTTTTTT.

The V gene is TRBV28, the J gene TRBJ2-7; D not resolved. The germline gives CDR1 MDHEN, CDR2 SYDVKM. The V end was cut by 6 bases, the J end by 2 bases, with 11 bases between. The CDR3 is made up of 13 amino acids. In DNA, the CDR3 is TGTGCCAGCAGCCCAACTGAGACCTACGAGCAGTACTTC. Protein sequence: CASSPTETYEQYF. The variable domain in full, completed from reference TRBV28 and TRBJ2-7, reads DVKVTQSSRYLVKRTGEKVFLECVQDMDHENMFWYRQDPGLGLRLIYFSYDVKMKEKGDIPEGYSVSREKKERFSLILESASTNQTSMYLCASSPTETYEQYFGPGTRLTVT.

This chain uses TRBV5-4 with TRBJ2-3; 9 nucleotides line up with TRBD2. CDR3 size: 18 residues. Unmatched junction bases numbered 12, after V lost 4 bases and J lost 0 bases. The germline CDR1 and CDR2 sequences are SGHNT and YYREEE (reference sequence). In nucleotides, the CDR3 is TGTGCCAGCAGCAAGGGACTAGCCGTTCCCGAAAGCACAGATACGCAGTATTTT. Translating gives CASSKGLAVPESTDTQYF.